Listed here is a single T cell receptor beta chain. Its specificity is unknown. The data belong to a study of shared clonotypes between healthy human individuals. Study context: Per-donor plates numbered three CD4 naive, three CD4 memory, two CD8 naive and one CD8 memory. Notes on the study in general: Clonotypes not shared had lower generation probabilities than those common to all four donors.

CDR3 length equals 15 residues. Trimming removed 5 bases at V and 3 bases at J, with 16 bases between. Germline V CDR1 and CDR2: SEHNR, FQNEAQ (reference sequence). Genomic DNA per cell subset filled all wells of several immunoSEQ plates. In replicate PCRs of sorted subsets, roughly 200 ng DNA, approximately 32,000 T cell genomes, was used. The protocol was immunoSEQ multiplex PCR, while the TCRdb copy is restricted to in-frame clones and leaves out a portion. Here the sample spans some 2,000,000 clones, approximately 96% being singletons. The V gene is TRBV7-9, the J gene TRBJ1-2; TRBD1 is a possible D gene (6 bases). The source is a man aged 18-30 years in good health. The sample taken for sequencing was naive CD4+ T cells sorted from blood. Subset described: CD45RA+ positively selected. The CDR3 is CASSHGSAGDYGYTF. Written as DNA, the CDR3 is TGTGCCAGCAGCCACGGATCGGCAGGGGACTATGGCTACACCTTC. Drawing the rest from reference TRBV7-9 and TRBJ1-2, the complete variable domain is DTGVSQNPRHKITKRGQNVTFRCDPISEHNRLYWYRQTLGQGPEFLTYFQNEAQLEKSRLLSDRFSAERPKGSFSTLEIQRTEQGDSAMYLCASSHGSAGDYGYTFGSGTRLTVV.